The rows below give T cell receptor beta chains drawn from one sample of a study of blood T cells in healthy people across ages. TCRdb called the 5' RACE reads again in MiXCR, with one record for every CDR3 protein. Seen here are roughly 2 million distinct CDR3 sequences, roughly 50% observed once, and the top ten hold 2.1%. The sample consisted of blood. These receptors all stem from a middle-aged woman in good health. CDR3s include the opening cysteine and the closing phenylalanine or tryptophan. The order of the fields is clone size, J gene, D gene, V gene, CDR3 protein, CDR3 DNA. A D gene is named only where the DNA matches it firmly. Some rows mark clone size as missing; the rest say once, few, many or name a class of expanded clone.

abundance: NA
j_gene: TRBJ1-3
d_gene: NA
v_gene: TRBV4-3
CDR3aa: CASSLGRGYSGNTIYF
CDR3nt: TGCGCCAGCAGCCTCGGACGAGGGTACTCTGGAAACACCATATATTTT

abundance: NA
j_gene: TRBJ1-2
d_gene: NA
v_gene: TRBV25-1
CDR3aa: CASSESGGRDYGYTF
CDR3nt: TGTGCCAGCAGTGAATCCGGGGGAAGGGATTATGGCTACACCTTC

abundance: once
j_gene: TRBJ2-1
d_gene: NA
v_gene: TRBV7-9
CDR3aa: CAGSISPGGWDEQFF
CDR3nt: TGTGCCGGCAGCATTAGCCCCGGGGGATGGGATGAGCAGTTCTTC

abundance: NA
j_gene: TRBJ2-1
d_gene: NA
v_gene: TRBV6-1
CDR3aa: CASRTRRMTNEQFF
CDR3nt: TGTGCCAGCAGGACCCGGAGGATGACCAATGAGCAGTTCTTC

abundance: NA
j_gene: TRBJ2-1
d_gene: TRBD1
v_gene: TRBV5-6
CDR3aa: CASSFRDRVSRNEQFF
CDR3nt: TGTGCCAGCAGCTTCCGGGACAGGGTATCTCGGAATGAGCAGTTCTTC

abundance: NA
j_gene: TRBJ2-7
d_gene: TRBD1
v_gene: TRBV28
CDR3aa: CASSSPQGLLSYEQYF
CDR3nt: TGTGCCAGCAGTAGCCCACAGGGGCTACTCTCCTACGAGCAGTACTTC

abundance: NA
j_gene: TRBJ2-5
d_gene: NA
v_gene: TRBV10-3
CDR3aa: CAISAGLADGEETQYF
CDR3nt: TGTGCCATCAGCGCGGGACTCGCGGATGGAGAAGAGACCCAGTACTTC

abundance: NA
j_gene: TRBJ1-1
d_gene: NA
v_gene: TRBV6-2/TRBV6-3
CDR3aa: CAGRQLMNTEAFF
CDR3nt: TGTGCCGGCCGACAGCTTATGAACACTGAAGCTTTCTTT

abundance: NA
j_gene: TRBJ1-5
d_gene: NA
v_gene: TRBV6-6
CDR3aa: CASSYSRGATNQPQHF
CDR3nt: TGTGCCAGCAGTTACTCGAGGGGGGCTACCAATCAGCCCCAGCATTTT

abundance: NA
j_gene: TRBJ1-5
d_gene: NA
v_gene: TRBV11-2
CDR3aa: CASSPAGRYQPQHF
CDR3nt: TGTGCCAGCAGCCCCGCAGGGCGGTATCAGCCCCAGCATTTT

abundance: NA
j_gene: TRBJ2-1
d_gene: TRBD1
v_gene: TRBV7-2
CDR3aa: CASSIDRGPNNEQFF
CDR3nt: TGTGCCAGCAGCATCGACAGGGGCCCCAACAATGAGCAGTTCTTC

abundance: NA
j_gene: TRBJ2-3
d_gene: TRBD1
v_gene: TRBV7-2
CDR3aa: CASSLRGPTGSTDTQYF
CDR3nt: TGTGCCAGCAGCTTGAGAGGCCCGACAGGGAGCACAGATACGCAGTATTTT

abundance: NA
j_gene: TRBJ2-1
d_gene: NA
v_gene: TRBV10-3
CDR3aa: CAADGYNEQFF
CDR3nt: TGTGCCGCTGACGGATACAATGAGCAGTTCTTC

abundance: NA
j_gene: TRBJ2-5
d_gene: NA
v_gene: TRBV20-1
CDR3aa: CSARDGSGGPKQYF
CDR3nt: TGCAGTGCTAGAGATGGCAGTGGCGGGCCCAAGCAGTACTTC

abundance: few
j_gene: TRBJ1-2
d_gene: NA
v_gene: TRBV29-1
CDR3aa: CSVADPNLNYGYTF
CDR3nt: TGCAGCGTTGCGGACCCCAACTTAAACTATGGCTACACCTTC

abundance: NA
j_gene: TRBJ2-1
d_gene: NA
v_gene: TRBV9
CDR3aa: CASSPTPGSGNEQFF
CDR3nt: TGTGCCAGCAGCCCGACCCCAGGGTCTGGGAATGAGCAGTTCTTC

abundance: NA
j_gene: TRBJ1-4
d_gene: NA
v_gene: TRBV20-1
CDR3aa: CSAREGQQVMEKLFF
CDR3nt: TGCAGTGCTAGAGAAGGACAACAAGTGATGGAAAAACTGTTTTTT

abundance: NA
j_gene: TRBJ2-1
d_gene: NA
v_gene: TRBV29-1
CDR3aa: CSVEPAYNEQFF
CDR3nt: TGCAGCGTTGAACCGGCGTACAATGAGCAGTTCTTC

abundance: NA
j_gene: TRBJ2-1
d_gene: TRBD2
v_gene: TRBV4-2
CDR3aa: CASSQDGLAGGPRQFF
CDR3nt: TGTGCCAGCAGCCAAGACGGACTAGCGGGGGGGCCGCGGCAGTTCTTC

abundance: NA
j_gene: TRBJ2-7
d_gene: NA
v_gene: TRBV27
CDR3aa: CASGARGPPYEQYF
CDR3nt: TGTGCCAGCGGAGCCCGGGGGCCACCCTACGAGCAGTACTTC

abundance: NA
j_gene: TRBJ2-5
d_gene: NA
v_gene: TRBV7-9
CDR3aa: CASSPQLGPTEETQYF
CDR3nt: TGTGCCAGCAGCCCACAATTAGGTCCGACTGAAGAGACCCAGTACTTC

abundance: many
j_gene: TRBJ2-3
d_gene: NA
v_gene: TRBV7-2
CDR3aa: CASSTRTDTQYF
CDR3nt: TGTGCCAGCAGCACCCGCACAGATACGCAGTATTTT

abundance: NA
j_gene: TRBJ2-5
d_gene: NA
v_gene: TRBV28
CDR3aa: CASREAGETQYF
CDR3nt: TGTGCCAGCAGAGAGGCCGGAGAGACCCAGTACTTC

abundance: NA
j_gene: TRBJ2-3
d_gene: TRBD2
v_gene: TRBV20-1
CDR3aa: CSARDQTSGWTTDTQYF
CDR3nt: TGCAGTGCTAGAGATCAAACTAGCGGGTGGACTACAGATACGCAGTATTTT